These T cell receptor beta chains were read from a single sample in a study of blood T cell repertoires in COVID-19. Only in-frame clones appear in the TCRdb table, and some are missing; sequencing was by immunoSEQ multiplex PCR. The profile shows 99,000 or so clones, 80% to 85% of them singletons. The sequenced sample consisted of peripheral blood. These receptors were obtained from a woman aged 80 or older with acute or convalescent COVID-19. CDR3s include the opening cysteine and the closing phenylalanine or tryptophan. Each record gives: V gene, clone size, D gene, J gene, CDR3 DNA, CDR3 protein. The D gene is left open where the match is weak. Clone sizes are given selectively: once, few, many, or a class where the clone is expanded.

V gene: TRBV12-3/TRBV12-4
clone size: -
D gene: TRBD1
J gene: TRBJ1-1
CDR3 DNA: TGTGCCAGCAGTTCATCGACAGGGAGAGCTTTCTTT
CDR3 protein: CASSSSTGRAFF

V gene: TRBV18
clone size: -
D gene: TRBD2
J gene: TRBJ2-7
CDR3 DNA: TGTGCCAGCTCCCACGGGACTAGCGGGATTTACGAGCAGTACTTC
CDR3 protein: CASSHGTSGIYEQYF

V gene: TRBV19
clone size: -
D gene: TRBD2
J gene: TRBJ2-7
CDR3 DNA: TGTGCCAGTAGTATCGGGGGGGACGAGCAGTACTTC
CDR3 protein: CASSIGGDEQYF

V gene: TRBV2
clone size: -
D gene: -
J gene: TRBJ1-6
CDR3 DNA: TGTGCCAGCAGTGAGAGTCTTTCACCCCTCCACTTT
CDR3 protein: CASSESLSPLHF

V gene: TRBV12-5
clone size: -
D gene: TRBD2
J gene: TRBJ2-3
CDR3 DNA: TGTGCTAGTGCTCTAGGGACGGGAGGGGATACGCAGTATTTT
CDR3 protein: CASALGTGGDTQYF

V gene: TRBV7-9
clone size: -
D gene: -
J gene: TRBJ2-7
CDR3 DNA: TGTGCCAGCAGCCCTCTTAAGCCGGATGGGCTCTCCGAGCAGTACTTC
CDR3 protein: CASSPLKPDGLSEQYF

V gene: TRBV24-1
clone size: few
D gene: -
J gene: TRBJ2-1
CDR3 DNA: TGTGCCACCTCGGGGGGCGATGAGCAGTTCTTC
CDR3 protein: CATSGGDEQFF

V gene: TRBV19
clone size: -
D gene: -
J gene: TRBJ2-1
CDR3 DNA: TGTGCCAGTAGTAAATCATTGGACACGGAGATCGATGAGCAGTTCTTC
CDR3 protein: CASSKSLDTEIDEQFF

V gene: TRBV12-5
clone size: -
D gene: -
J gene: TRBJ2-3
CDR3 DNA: TGTGCTAGTGGTTCCCGTCCGGGATCCACAGATACGCAGTATTTT
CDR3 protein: CASGSRPGSTDTQYF

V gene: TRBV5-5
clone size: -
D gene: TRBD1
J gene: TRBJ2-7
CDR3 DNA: TGTGCCAGCAGCTATGGACAGGGGTACTACGAGCAGTACTTC
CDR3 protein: CASSYGQGYYEQYF

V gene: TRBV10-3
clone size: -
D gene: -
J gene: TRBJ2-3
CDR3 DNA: TGTGCCATCGGACGACAGGGCACAGATACGCAGTATTTT
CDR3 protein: CAIGRQGTDTQYF

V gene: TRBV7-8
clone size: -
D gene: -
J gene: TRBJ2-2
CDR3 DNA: TGTGCCAGCAGGAGTAAGGGGCAGAACACCGGGGAGCTGTTTTTT
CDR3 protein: CASRSKGQNTGELFF

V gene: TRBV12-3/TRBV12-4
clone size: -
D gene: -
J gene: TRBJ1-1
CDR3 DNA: TGTGCCAGCAGTTCGGGGGGGGCGGAGGCTTTCTTT
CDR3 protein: CASSSGGAEAFF

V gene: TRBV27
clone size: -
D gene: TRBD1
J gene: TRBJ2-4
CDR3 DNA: TGTGCCAGCAGTCCGGGGGACAGGCTAGCCAAAAACATTCAGTACTTC
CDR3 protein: CASSPGDRLAKNIQYF

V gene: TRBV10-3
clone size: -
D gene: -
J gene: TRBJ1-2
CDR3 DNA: TGTGCCATCAGGAGGGCAGGGGAGGGGTATGGCTACACCTTC
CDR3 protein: CAIRRAGEGYGYTF

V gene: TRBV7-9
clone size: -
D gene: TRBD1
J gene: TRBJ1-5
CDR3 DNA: TGTGCCAGCAGCCCCGGGACAGGGGATCAGCCCCAGCATTTT
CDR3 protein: CASSPGTGDQPQHF

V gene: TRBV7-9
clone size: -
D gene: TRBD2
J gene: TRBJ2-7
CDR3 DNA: TGTGCCAGCTCGGGGCAGATTAGCGGGAGGTCCGAGCAGTACTTC
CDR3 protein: CASSGQISGRSEQYF

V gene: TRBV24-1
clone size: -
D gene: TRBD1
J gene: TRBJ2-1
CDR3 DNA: TGTGCCACCAGTCCACCGGGACAGGGGTACAATGAGCAGTTCTTC
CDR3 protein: CATSPPGQGYNEQFF

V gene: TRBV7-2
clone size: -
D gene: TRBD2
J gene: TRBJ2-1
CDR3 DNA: TGTGCCAGCAGCACCGCTAGCGGGAGGGCCCAGAATGAGCAGTTCTTC
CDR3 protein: CASSTASGRAQNEQFF

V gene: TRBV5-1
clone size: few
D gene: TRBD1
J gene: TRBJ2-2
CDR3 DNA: TGCGCCAGCAGCGGGCGGACAGGGGGGACTAACACCGGGGAGCTGTTTTTT
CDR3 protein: CASSGRTGGTNTGELFF

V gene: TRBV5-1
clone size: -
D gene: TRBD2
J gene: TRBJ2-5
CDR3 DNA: TGCGCCAGCAGCCCGGGACTAGCGGGCCAAGAGACCCAGTACTTC
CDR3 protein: CASSPGLAGQETQYF

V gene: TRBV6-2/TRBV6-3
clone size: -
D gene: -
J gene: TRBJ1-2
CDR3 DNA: TGTGCCAGCAGTTACGCGGGGTACGGCTACACCTTC
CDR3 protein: CASSYAGYGYTF

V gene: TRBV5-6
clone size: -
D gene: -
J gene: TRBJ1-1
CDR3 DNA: TGTGCCAGCAGTAGCGGCGGTGTGGAACCTGAAGCTTTCTTT
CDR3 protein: CASSSGGVEPEAFF

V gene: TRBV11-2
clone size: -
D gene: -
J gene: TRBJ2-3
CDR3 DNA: TGTGCCAGCAGCTTAGCGGCTAGCCGGGGAGATACGCAGTATTTT
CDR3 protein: CASSLAASRGDTQYF

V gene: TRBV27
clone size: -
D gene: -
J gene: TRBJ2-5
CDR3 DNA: TGTGCCAGCAGTTTTCGGGGGAACAGGGGTCAAGAGACCCAGTACTTC
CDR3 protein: CASSFRGNRGQETQYF

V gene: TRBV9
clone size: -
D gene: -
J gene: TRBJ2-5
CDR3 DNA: TGTGCCAGCAGCCAAGCCCGCGGCGGGGAGACCCAGTACTTC
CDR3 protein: CASSQARGGETQYF

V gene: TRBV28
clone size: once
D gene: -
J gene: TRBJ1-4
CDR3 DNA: TGTGCCAGCAGTTTAGTTTCCCATAATGAAAAACTGTTTTTT
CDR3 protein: CASSLVSHNEKLFF

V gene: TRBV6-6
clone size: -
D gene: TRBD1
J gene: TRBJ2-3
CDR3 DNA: TGTGCCAGCAAGCCAACTGGACAGGGACGGGATACGCAGTATTTT
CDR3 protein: CASKPTGQGRDTQYF

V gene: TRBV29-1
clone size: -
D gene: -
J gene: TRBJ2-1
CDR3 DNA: TGCAGCGTCAAGGGGACACAGGTTTACAATGAGCAGTTCTTC
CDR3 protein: CSVKGTQVYNEQFF

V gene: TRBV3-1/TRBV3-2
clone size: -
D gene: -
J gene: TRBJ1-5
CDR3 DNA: TGTGCCAGCAGCTCAAGGACAGTCTCGCCCCAGCATTTT
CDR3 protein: CASSSRTVSPQHF

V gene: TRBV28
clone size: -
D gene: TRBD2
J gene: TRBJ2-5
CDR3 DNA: TGTGCCACCCAATCGGCGGGAGGGCGAGAGACCCAGTACTTC
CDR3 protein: CATQSAGGRETQYF

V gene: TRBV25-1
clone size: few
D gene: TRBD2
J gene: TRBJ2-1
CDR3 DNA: TGTGCCAGCAGCCCAAATAACCCGGGACTAGGCACCTACAATGAGCAGTTCTTC
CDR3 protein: CASSPNNPGLGTYNEQFF

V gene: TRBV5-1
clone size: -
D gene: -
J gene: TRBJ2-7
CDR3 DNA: TGCGCCAGCAGCGTAGGACAGAACTACGAGCAGTACTTC
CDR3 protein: CASSVGQNYEQYF

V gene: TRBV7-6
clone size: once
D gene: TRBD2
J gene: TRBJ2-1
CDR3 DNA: TGTGCCAGCAGCTTAGTACTAGCGGGGAGCTACAATGAGCAGTTCTTC
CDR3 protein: CASSLVLAGSYNEQFF